A single sample gave rise to the 2 T cell receptor beta chains below, sequenced in a study of cytomegalovirus exposure and HLA in healthy donors. Here immunoSEQ multiplex PCR was the method, and the copy in TCRdb shows in-frame clones only, minus some. The table lists more than 150,000 clones, over 65% of them singletons, with less than 8.5% in the top ten. Specimen: PBMCs. Receptors originate from a man younger than 30 in good health and CMV-seropositive.

The J gene is TRBJ2-7, the V gene TRBV5-4, with D possibly being TRBD1 (6 bases). The CDR3 totals 13 residues. V lost 7 bases, J lost 6 bases, and 17 bases lay in between. Per the germline V gene, CDR1 is SGHNT and CDR2 is YYREEE (reference sequence). The CDR3 reads CASGRSGVSEQYF. In DNA, the CDR3 is TGTGCCAGCGGCCGGTCAGGGGTGAGCGAGCAGTACTTC.

This rearrangement joins TRBV7-2 to TRBJ1-5, with TRBD1 matching over 7 bases. This CDR3 has 15 amino acids. The V gene's germline CDR1 is SGHTA and CDR2 FQGNSA. The ends lost 5 bases at V and 2 bases at J; junction bases unmatched: 6. CDR3 sequence reads: CASSPGTVGNQPQHF. The CDR3 region has the DNA TGTGCCAGCAGCCCCGGGACAGTCGGCAATCAGCCCCAGCATTTT.